This T cell receptor beta chain was found in a study of liver allograft versus peripheral blood T cells. About the research overall: Transplanted-liver T cell receptor repertoires were compared with recipients' peripheral blood repertoires.

Germline V gives CDR1 MNHNS, CDR2 SASEGT. Trimming took off 2 bases at V and 5 bases at J, with 12 bases between the two ends. This CDR3 region has 14 residues. MiXCR, applied by TCRdb to the reads, yields one record per CDR3 protein. The table has about 5,200 distinct CDR3 sequences, less than 20% seen once. This clonotype occurred a few times. As yet, its antigen is unknown. Study-level results: Peripheral blood T cell receptor repertoires reportedly differed from those found within liver allografts.

This receptor was identified in a human patient who had a liver transplant. A share of the T cells may be of graft donor origin. The rearrangement uses TRBV6-1 and TRBJ2-5; D tentatively reads TRBD1 or TRBD2 (5 bases each). CDR3 loop: CASSESGTFETQYF. The CDR3 nucleotides are TGTGCCAGCAGTGAATCCGGGACGTTTGAGACCCAGTACTTC.